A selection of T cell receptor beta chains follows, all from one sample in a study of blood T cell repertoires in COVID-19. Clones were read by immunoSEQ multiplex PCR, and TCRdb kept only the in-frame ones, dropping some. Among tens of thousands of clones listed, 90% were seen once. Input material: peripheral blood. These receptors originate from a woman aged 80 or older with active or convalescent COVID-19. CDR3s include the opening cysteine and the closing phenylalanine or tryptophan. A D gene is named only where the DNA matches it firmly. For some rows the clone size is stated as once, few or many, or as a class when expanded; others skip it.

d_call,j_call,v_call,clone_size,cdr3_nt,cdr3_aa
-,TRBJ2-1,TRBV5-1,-,TGCGCCAGCAGCTTGGGACAGGACCCTTACAATGAGCAGTTCTTC,CASSLGQDPYNEQFF
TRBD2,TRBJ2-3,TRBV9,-,TGTGCCAGCAGCGTAGGAATAGCGGGAGCAGATACGCAGTATTTT,CASSVGIAGADTQYF
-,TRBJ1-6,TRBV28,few,TGTGCCAGCAGTTTCGGGGGAGGTAATTCACCCCTCCACTTT,CASSFGGGNSPLHF
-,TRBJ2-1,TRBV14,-,TGTGCCAGCAGCCCCCGGACATTTGGAGACTACAATGAGCAGTTCTTC,CASSPRTFGDYNEQFF
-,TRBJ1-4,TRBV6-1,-,TGTGCCAGCAGTGAGATGGGGGGGAACGAAAAACTGTTTTTT,CASSEMGGNEKLFF
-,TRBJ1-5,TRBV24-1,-,TGTGCCACCAGTGATACCGGTAAGCCCCAGCATTTT,CATSDTGKPQHF
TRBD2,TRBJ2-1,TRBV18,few,TGTGCCAGCCAAGAAGTCGGGGGGGGCGCGTACAATGAGCAGTTCTTC,CASQEVGGGAYNEQFF
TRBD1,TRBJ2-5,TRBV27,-,TGTGCCAGCAGTTTAAGTGTCAGGGGGCTGGGTCAAGAGACCCAGTACTTC,CASSLSVRGLGQETQYF
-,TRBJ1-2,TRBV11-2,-,TGTGCCAGCAGCTTAGGCAAGGGAGTATCCGACTATGGCTACACCTTC,CASSLGKGVSDYGYTF
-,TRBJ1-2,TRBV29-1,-,TGCAGCGTTGGGGCCTTCCCGGAATATGGCTACACCTTC,CSVGAFPEYGYTF
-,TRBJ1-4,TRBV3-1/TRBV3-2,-,TGTGCCAGCAGCCAAGATAGGAGGGGCTACAATGAAAAACTGTTTTTT,CASSQDRRGYNEKLFF
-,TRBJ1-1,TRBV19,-,TGTGCCAGTCGCGCCGGGACATTGAACACTGAAGCTTTCTTT,CASRAGTLNTEAFF
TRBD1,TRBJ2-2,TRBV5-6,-,TGTGCCAGCAGCTCATGGACAGGGGGAAACACCGGGGAGCTGTTTTTT,CASSSWTGGNTGELFF
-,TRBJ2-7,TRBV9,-,TGTGCCAGCAGCGTAGCTCTGGAGGGGTTAAGTATCGACGAGCAGTACTTC,CASSVALEGLSIDEQYF
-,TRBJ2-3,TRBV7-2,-,TGTGCCAGCAGTTCCCCCTCGGGGAGTACTGCGCAGTATTTT,CASSSPSGSTAQYF
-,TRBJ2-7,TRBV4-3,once,TGCGCCAGCAGCCAAGATACCCGGTTGCGCGAGCAGTACTTC,CASSQDTRLREQYF
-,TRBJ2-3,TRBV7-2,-,TGTGCCAGCTCAGGGCCGGGAGATACGCAGTATTTT,CASSGPGDTQYF
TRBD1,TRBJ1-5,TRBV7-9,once,TGTGCCAGCAGCTTAGGCGGGACAGGGGATGGAAGACAGCCCCAGCATTTT,CASSLGGTGDGRQPQHF
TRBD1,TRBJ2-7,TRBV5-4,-,TGTGCCAGCAGCGGGAGGGACAGGGGGAACGAGCAGTACTTC,CASSGRDRGNEQYF
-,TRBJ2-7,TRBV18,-,TGTGCCAGCTCACCATCCGGGGACGAGCAGTACTTC,CASSPSGDEQYF
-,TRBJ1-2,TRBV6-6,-,TGTGCCAGCAGTTACTCGTGGCAGGATTATGGCTACACCTTC,CASSYSWQDYGYTF
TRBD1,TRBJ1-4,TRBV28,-,TGTGCCAGCAGTCCTGGGACAGGACTTAATGAAAAACTGTTTTTT,CASSPGTGLNEKLFF
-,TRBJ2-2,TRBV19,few,TGTGCCACCCTACCACCCGGGACTCTAGGGACCGGGGAGCTGTTTTTT,CATLPPGTLGTGELFF
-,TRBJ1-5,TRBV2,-,TGTGCCAGCAGTGACAGGAATAATCAGCCCCAGCATTTT,CASSDRNNQPQHF
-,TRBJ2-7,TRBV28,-,TGTGCCAGCAGTTTGGCCGGAGACTCCGCCGCCGAGCAGTACTTC,CASSLAGDSAAEQYF